This T cell receptor beta chain was observed in a study of shared clonotypes between healthy human individuals. Regarding the study as a whole: Shared clonotypes across all four donors exceeded non-shared ones in generation probability. A handful of donors shared approximately 5% of their naive CD4 clonotypes. As a rule, naive subsets had a larger estimated richness than memory subsets. Sample collection involved blood only; tissue repertoires are likely different.

Using immunoSEQ multiplex PCR, the repertoire was profiled, and TCRdb retains in-frame clones only, with some absent. In the table there are over a million clones, under 80% of which are singletons. Germline V CDR1 and CDR2: GTSNPN, SVGIG (reference sequence). CDR3 size: 12 residues. The V end was cut by 2 bases, the J end by 0 bases, with 4 bases between. This clone was found a few times. The antigen remains unidentified. Other DNA sequences in this specimen translate into the identical CDR3. The receptor was derived from a young man in good health. The sequenced sample consisted of memory CD4+ T cells sorted from blood. This sample's subset: CD45RA-negative fraction. V is TRBV30 and J is TRBJ1-1; no clear D. CDR3 loop: CAWSKMNTEAFF. As DNA, the CDR3 is TGTGCCTGGAGTAAAATGAACACTGAAGCTTTCTTT.